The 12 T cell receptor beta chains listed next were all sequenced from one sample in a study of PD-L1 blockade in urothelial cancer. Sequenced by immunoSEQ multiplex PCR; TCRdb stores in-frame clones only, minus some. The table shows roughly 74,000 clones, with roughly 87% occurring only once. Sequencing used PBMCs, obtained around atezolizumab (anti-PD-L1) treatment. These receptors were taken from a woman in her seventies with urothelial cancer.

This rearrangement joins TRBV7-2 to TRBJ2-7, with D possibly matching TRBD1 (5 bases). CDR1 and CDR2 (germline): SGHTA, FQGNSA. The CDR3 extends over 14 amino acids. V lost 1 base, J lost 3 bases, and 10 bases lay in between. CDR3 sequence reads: CASSLGYQGYEQYF. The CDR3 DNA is TGTGCCAGCAGCTTAGGGTACCAGGGCTACGAGCAGTACTTC. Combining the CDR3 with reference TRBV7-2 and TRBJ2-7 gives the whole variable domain GAGVSQSPSNKVTEKGKDVELRCDPISGHTALYWYRQSLGQGLEFLIYFQGNSAPDKSGLPSDRFSAERTGGSVSTLTIQRTQQEDSAVYLCASSLGYQGYEQYFGPGTRLTVT.

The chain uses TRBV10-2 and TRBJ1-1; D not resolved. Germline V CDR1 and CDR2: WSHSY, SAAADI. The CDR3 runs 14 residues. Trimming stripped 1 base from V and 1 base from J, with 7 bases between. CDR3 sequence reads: CASSEFPGNTEAFF. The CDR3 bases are TGCGCCAGCAGTGAGTTTCCAGGGAACACTGAAGCTTTCTTT.

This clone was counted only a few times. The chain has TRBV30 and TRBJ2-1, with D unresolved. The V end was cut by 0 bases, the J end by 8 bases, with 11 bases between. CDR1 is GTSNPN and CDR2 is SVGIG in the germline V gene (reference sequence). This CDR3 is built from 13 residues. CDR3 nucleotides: TGTGCCTGGAGTGTAACCCGAGTCGATGAGCAGTTCTTC. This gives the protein CAWSVTRVDEQFF.

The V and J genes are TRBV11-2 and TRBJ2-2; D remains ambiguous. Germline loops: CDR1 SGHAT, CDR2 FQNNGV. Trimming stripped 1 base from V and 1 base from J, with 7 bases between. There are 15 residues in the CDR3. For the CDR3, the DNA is TGTGCCAGCAGCTTAGGCAGTTGGAACACCGGGGAGCTGTTTTTT. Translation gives CASSLGSWNTGELFF.

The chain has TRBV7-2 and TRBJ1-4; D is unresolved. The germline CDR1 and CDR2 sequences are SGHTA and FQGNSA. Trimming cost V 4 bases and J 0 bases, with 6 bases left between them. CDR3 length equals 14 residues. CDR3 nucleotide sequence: TGTGCCAGCAGCTCGCGAGCAACTAATGAAAAACTGTTTTTT. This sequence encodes CASSSRATNEKLFF.

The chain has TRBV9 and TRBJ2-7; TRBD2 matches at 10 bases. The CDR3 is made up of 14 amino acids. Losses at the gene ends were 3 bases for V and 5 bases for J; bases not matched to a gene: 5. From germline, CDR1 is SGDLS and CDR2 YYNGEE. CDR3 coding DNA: TGTGCCAGCAGCGCGGGACTAGCGCCCCACGAGCAGTACTTC. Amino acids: CASSAGLAPHEQYF.

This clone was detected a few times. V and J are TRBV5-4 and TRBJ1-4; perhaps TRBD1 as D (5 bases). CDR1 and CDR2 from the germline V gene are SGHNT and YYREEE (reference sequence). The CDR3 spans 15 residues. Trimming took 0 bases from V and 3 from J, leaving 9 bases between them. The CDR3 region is CASSLVAGPNEKLFF. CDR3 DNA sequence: TGTGCCAGCAGCTTGGTCGCAGGGCCTAATGAAAAACTGTTTTTT.

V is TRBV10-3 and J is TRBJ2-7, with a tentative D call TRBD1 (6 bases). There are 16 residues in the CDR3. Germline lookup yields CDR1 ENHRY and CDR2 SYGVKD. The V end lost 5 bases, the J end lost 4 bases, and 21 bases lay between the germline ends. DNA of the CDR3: TGTGCCATCAGTCCCAGCCGAAACAGGGAACGGTACGAGCAGTACTTC. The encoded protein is CAISPSRNRERYEQYF.

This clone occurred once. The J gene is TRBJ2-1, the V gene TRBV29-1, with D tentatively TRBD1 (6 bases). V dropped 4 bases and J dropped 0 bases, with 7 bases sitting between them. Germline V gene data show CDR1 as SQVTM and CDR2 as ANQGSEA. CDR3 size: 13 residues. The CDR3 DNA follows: TGCAGCGTTGCCAGGGGCTCCTACAATGAGCAGTTCTTC. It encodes CSVARGSYNEQFF.

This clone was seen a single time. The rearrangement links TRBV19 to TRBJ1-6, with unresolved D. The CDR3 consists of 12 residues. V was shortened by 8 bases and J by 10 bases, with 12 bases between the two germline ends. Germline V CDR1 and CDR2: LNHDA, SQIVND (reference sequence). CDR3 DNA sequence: TGTGCCAGTGGTTCCGAGGGATCACCCCTCCACTTT. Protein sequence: CASGSEGSPLHF.

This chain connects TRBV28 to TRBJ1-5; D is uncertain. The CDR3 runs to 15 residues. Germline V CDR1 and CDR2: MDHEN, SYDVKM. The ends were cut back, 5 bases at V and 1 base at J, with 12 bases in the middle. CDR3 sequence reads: CASSRDKRSNQPQHF. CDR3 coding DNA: TGTGCCAGCAGTCGAGACAAACGAAGCAATCAGCCCCAGCATTTT.

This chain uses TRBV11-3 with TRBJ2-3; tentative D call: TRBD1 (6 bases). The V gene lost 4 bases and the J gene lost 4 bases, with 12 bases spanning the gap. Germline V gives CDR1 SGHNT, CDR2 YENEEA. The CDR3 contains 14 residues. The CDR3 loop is CASSSGQISDTQYF. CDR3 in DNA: TGTGCCAGCAGCTCCGGACAGATATCAGATACGCAGTATTTT.